This T cell receptor (beta chain) was observed in a study of CD8+CD57+ T cells in acquired aplastic anemia. With respect to this clonotype: Its antigen is not known.

Investigators profiled TCR beta VDJ and CDR3 from genomic DNA template. MiXCR, run by TCRdb on the reads, gives a single entry per CDR3 protein. This sample has about 170,000 distinct CDR3 sequences, with about 64% found just once. The germline V gene encodes CDR1 MDHEN and CDR2 SYDVKM. Trimming cost V 6 bases and J 0 bases; bases outside gene matches: 4. The CDR3 runs 14 residues. General study results and limits: Researchers report that twenty-nine CD8+ CDR3 sequences appeared in both patients and controls.

The chain employs TRBV28 and TRBJ2-7; 8 nucleotides align to TRBD1. Sequencing was carried out using sorted CD4+, CD8+, or CD8+CD57+ T cells (not recorded which) from PBMCs. The sequence was obtained from a human donor in good health. CDR3 region: CASRYGQGSYEQYF. CDR3 coding DNA: TGTGCCAGCAGATATGGACAGGGCTCCTACGAGCAGTACTTC.